These 28 T cell receptor beta chains came from one sample sequenced in a study of blood T cell repertoires in COVID-19. Profiled with immunoSEQ multiplex PCR; TCRdb holds only in-frame clones, not every one. The data contain 25,000 to 35,000 clones, roughly 80% of them singletons. Sequenced input: peripheral blood. These receptors were collected from a woman in her 70s with active or convalescent COVID-19.

The gene calls are TRBV24-1 and TRBJ2-7; TRBD1 agrees at 11 bases. Germline V gene lookup returns CDR1 KGHDR and CDR2 SFDVKD. J was trimmed by 1 base and V by 5 bases; bases with no gene match: 3. The CDR3 covers 15 residues. The CDR3 reads CATSGGDRGSYEQYF. CDR3 nucleotide sequence: TGTGCCACCAGTGGCGGGGACAGGGGGTCCTACGAGCAGTACTTC.

This clone was counted between two and nine times. The chain employs TRBV6-2 or TRBV6-3 and TRBJ2-1, with TRBD2 identical over 15 bases. The germline V gene has CDR1 MNHEY and CDR2 SVGEGT. This CDR3 is 21 amino acids long. J gave up 0 bases and V 0 bases, and 9 bases lay outside the gene matches. CDR3 loop: CASSYSPIGLAGGHSYNEQFF. The CDR3, as DNA: TGTGCCAGCAGTTACTCTCCCATTGGACTAGCGGGGGGGCACTCCTACAATGAGCAGTTCTTC.

The chain employs TRBV18 and TRBJ1-5; unclear D gene. Germline assignment: CDR1 KGHSH and CDR2 LQKENI. The CDR3 runs 16 residues. Trimming removed 3 bases at V and 1 base at J, with 13 bases between. The CDR3 nucleotides are TGTGCCAGCTCACCTTTGGCCCCTCCGAGCAATCAGCCCCAGCATTTT. Encoded protein: CASSPLAPPSNQPQHF.

J is TRBJ2-1 and V is TRBV19; TRBD1 matches at 9 bases. This CDR3 has 15 amino acids. CDR1 is LNHDA and CDR2 is SQIVND in the germline V gene (reference sequence). V trimming: 6 bases; J trimming: 3 bases; junction bases outside the gene matches: 6. In DNA, the CDR3 is TGTGCCAGTAGCCCGACAGGGGGGTTCTACAATGAGCAGTTCTTC. It yields the protein CASSPTGGFYNEQFF.

A few counts support this clone. This chain uses TRBV28 with TRBJ2-4; D is undetermined. The CDR3 loop spans 12 amino acids. Trimming left V 5 bases short and J 5 bases short, with 7 bases between. Germline CDR1 reads MDHEN; CDR2 reads SYDVKM. CDR3 region: CASSPNENIQYF. The CDR3 DNA reads TGTGCCAGCAGTCCTAACGAAAACATTCAGTACTTC.

V usage is TRBV7-5 and J usage is TRBJ1-1; the table's TRBD1 call for D was not verified on the DNA. TRBV7-5 is marked as a pseudogene. This CDR3 is 18 amino acids long. Here the CDR3 DNA reads TGTGCCAGAAGGTCGTTCCCTGGACACCAGGGGGCGAGAGACCCGGGGTTCTTT. This sequence encodes CARRSFPGHQGARDPGFF.

This chain connects TRBV11-2 to TRBJ1-5; D gene ambiguous. CDR1 is SGHAT and CDR2 is FQNNGV in the germline V gene. V was clipped by 5 bases and J by 4 bases, with 15 bases between them. The CDR3 is 15 residues long. The DNA for the CDR3 is TGTGCCAGCAGCCAGTCTGGCAGGTCTAATCAGCCCCAGCATTTT. Protein sequence: CASSQSGRSNQPQHF.

The chain links TRBV5-6 to TRBJ1-4; tentative D call: TRBD1 (6 bases). Trimming removed 0 bases at V and 10 bases at J, with 22 bases between. The CDR3 runs to 17 residues. Per the germline V gene, CDR1 is SGHDT and CDR2 is YYEEEE. The CDR3 nucleotides are TGTGCCAGCAGCTTGGTTGGCGTGGCTACAGGGAAGGGAAAACTGTTTTTT. This codes for CASSLVGVATGKGKLFF. The complete variable domain, with remaining parts taken from reference TRBV5-6 and TRBJ1-4, reads DAGVTQSPTHLIKTRGQQVTLRCSPKSGHDTVSWYQQALGQGPQFIFQYYEEEERQRGNFPDRFSGHQFPNYSSELNVNALLLGDSALYLCASSLVGVATGKGKLFFGSGTQLSVL.

The chain carries TRBV29-1 and TRBJ1-3, with D possibly being TRBD1 (6 bases). Germline values: CDR1 SQVTM, CDR2 ANQGSEA. Trimming took off 3 bases at V and 2 bases at J, with 14 bases between the two ends. The length of the CDR3 is 15 residues. CDR3 coding DNA: TGCAGCGTTGATACGCAGGGGTATACTGGAAACACCATATATTTT. Its protein product is CSVDTQGYTGNTIYF.

The chain couples TRBV5-1 to TRBJ1-4; 8 nucleotides match TRBD1. Per germline, CDR1 SGHRS and CDR2 YFSETQ. J lost 6 bases, V lost 4 bases, and 2 bases had no gene match. The CDR3 is 13 amino acids. As DNA, the CDR3 is TGCGCCAGCAGCCCAGGGGGCTATGAAAAACTGTTTTTT. Translating it yields CASSPGGYEKLFF. Drawing the rest from reference TRBV5-1 and TRBJ1-4, the complete variable domain is KAGVTQTPRYLIKTRGQQVTLSCSPISGHRSVSWYQQTPGQGLQFLFEYFSETQRNKGNFPGRFSGRQFSNSRSEMNVSTLELGDSALYLCASSPGGYEKLFFGSGTQLSVL.

This clone was observed a few times. The J gene is TRBJ1-1, the V gene TRBV5-1; a possible D gene is TRBD1 (5 bases). V lost 1 base, J lost 4 bases, and 11 bases lay in between. Germline CDR1 and CDR2: SGHRS and YFSETQ. The CDR3 extends over 14 amino acids. The DNA for the CDR3 is TGCGCCAGCAGCTTGAGATTGGGGGGCACTGAAGCTTTCTTT. Translating gives CASSLRLGGTEAFF.

Only a few counts were recorded for this clone. The gene calls are TRBV30 and TRBJ2-7; 7 bases line up with TRBD2. The CDR3 totals 15 residues. The V segment lost 0 bases and the J segment 2 bases; nucleotides outside the gene matches: 7. Looked up from germline, CDR1 is GTSNPN and CDR2 is SVGIG (reference sequence). In nucleotides, the CDR3 is TGTGCCTGGAGTGTAATCGGCGGGAGTACCTACGAGCAGTACTTC. Translation: CAWSVIGGSTYEQYF.

This chain joins TRBV5-1 and TRBJ2-5, with 8 bases lining up with TRBD2. The CDR3 runs to 14 residues. Germline lookup yields CDR1 SGHRS and CDR2 YFSETQ. J lost 4 bases, V lost 4 bases, and 6 bases had no gene match. CDR3 nucleotide sequence: TGCGCCAGCAGCCCCGGACTAGCTCGAGAGACCCAGTACTTC. Its protein is CASSPGLARETQYF.

The chain uses TRBV28 and TRBJ2-7, with D tentatively TRBD2 (5 bases). V was clipped by 4 bases and J by 5 bases, with 9 bases between them. This CDR3 is 12 amino acids long. CDR1 and CDR2 (germline): MDHEN, SYDVKM. The CDR3 DNA sequence: TGTGCCAGCAGTTCCGGGGTTCACGAGCAGTACTTC. Translated: CASSSGVHEQYF.

CDR3 nucleotide sequence: TGCGCCAGCAGCCCGACAGGGGGCTACACTGAAGCTTTCTTT. This encodes CASSPTGGYTEAFF. This rearrangement joins TRBV5-1 to TRBJ1-1, with 10 nucleotides matching TRBD1. This CDR3 has 14 residues. The V gene's germline CDR1 is SGHRS and CDR2 YFSETQ. V lost 4 bases and J lost 3; bases outside the gene matches: 3.

CDR3 loop: CASSQAAGTYEQYF. CDR3 DNA sequence: TGCGCCAGCAGCCAAGCCGCAGGGACCTACGAGCAGTACTTC. The rearrangement uses TRBV4-3 and TRBJ2-7; tentative D call: TRBD1 (5 bases). This CDR3 is 14 amino acids long. Per germline, CDR1 LGHNA and CDR2 YSLEER. V was cut by 1 base and J by 2 bases, with 9 bases left in between.

The table lists this clone with a count of one. This chain links TRBV27 with TRBJ2-5; maybe TRBD1 (6 bases). Germline V lookup: CDR1 MNHEY, CDR2 SMNVEV (reference sequence). The CDR3 has 15 residues. Trimming removed 8 bases from V and 5 bases from J, with 21 bases in between. The chain's CDR3 is CASRIKQGRWETQYF. The CDR3 nucleotides read TGTGCCAGCCGAATTAAACAGGGTCGGTGGGAGACCCAGTACTTC.

The chain uses TRBV29-1 and TRBJ1-4; no clear D gene. V lost 6 bases and J lost 8, with 13 bases in between. The CDR3 is 12 amino acids. Germline-derived CDR1 and CDR2 are SQVTM and ANQGSEA. CDR3 nucleotides: TGCAGCGTCATCTCTAGAGAGGAAAAACTGTTTTTT. This gives the protein CSVISREEKLFF.

The V gene is TRBV5-4, the J gene TRBJ2-5; D is perhaps TRBD1 (5 bases). Germline-derived CDR1 and CDR2 are SGHNT and YYREEE (reference sequence). V lost 0 bases, J lost 2 bases, and 8 bases lay in between. The CDR3 runs 14 residues. The CDR3 spells CASSLAQAQETQYF. Written as DNA, the CDR3 is TGTGCCAGCAGCTTGGCACAGGCACAAGAGACCCAGTACTTC.

The chain has TRBV5-4 and TRBJ1-2, with D maybe TRBD1 (6 bases). The CDR3 sequence is 15 residues long. V lost 3 bases, J lost 7 bases, and 19 bases lay in between. Germline V gene lookup returns CDR1 SGHNT and CDR2 YYREEE (reference sequence). The CDR3 is CASSSERGLLRGYTF. CDR3 nucleotides: TGTGCCAGCAGCTCGGAGCGGGGGCTGCTACGTGGCTACACCTTC. Full variable domain (missing parts from reference TRBV5-4 and TRBJ1-2): ETGVTQSPTHLIKTRGQQVTLRCSSQSGHNTVSWYQQALGQGPQFIFQYYREEENGRGNFPPRFSGLQFPNYSSELNVNALELDDSALYLCASSSERGLLRGYTFGSGTRLTVV.

The rearrangement uses TRBV21-1 and TRBJ2-1; TRBD2, the table's D call, was not compared with the DNA. TRBV21-1 is a pseudogene locus. The CDR3 totals 15 residues. CDR3 sequence (DNA): TGTGCCAGCAGCACCCTCGCACAGCGGGACAATGAGCAGTTCTTC. Protein product: CASSTLAQRDNEQFF.

This clone was seen once. The chain carries TRBV29-1 and TRBJ1-1; D is undetermined. The CDR3 loop spans 13 amino acids. Germline V lookup: CDR1 SQVTM, CDR2 ANQGSEA. The V end was cut by 1 base, the J end by 1 base, with 7 bases between. Here the CDR3 reads CSVEVGQNTEAFF. The CDR3 bases are TGCAGCGTTGAAGTGGGCCAGAACACTGAAGCTTTCTTT.

This clone was seen more than once but under ten times. This chain links TRBV2 with TRBJ1-2; maybe TRBD1 (6 bases). CDR3 size: 14 residues. V lost 6 bases and J 5 bases, leaving 16 bases between the germline ends. Germline lookup yields CDR1 SNHLY and CDR2 FYNNEI. DNA for the CDR3: TGTGCCAGCAGCGTCGTTTCAGGGGAGTATGGCTACACCTTC. It encodes CASSVVSGEYGYTF.

A single count supports this clone. This chain connects TRBV3-1 (or the pseudogene TRBV3-2) to TRBJ2-1, with a possible D match to TRBD2 (5 bases). Germline V CDR1 and CDR2: LGHDT, YNNKEL (reference sequence). CDR3 size: 16 residues. V lost 4 bases to trimming and J lost 3 bases, with 16 bases between them. This CDR3 reads CASSPRTLAGYNEQFF. The CDR3 bases are TGTGCCAGCAGCCCACGGACTCTTGCCGGCTACAATGAGCAGTTCTTC.

The chain uses TRBV19 and TRBJ2-3; 7 nucleotides match TRBD1. The CDR3 sequence is 15 residues long. Germline lookup yields CDR1 LNHDA and CDR2 SQIVND (reference sequence). Trimming cost V 5 bases and J 4 bases; bases outside gene matches: 9. The DNA of the CDR3 is TGTGCCAGTAGTCTCCGGGACAGTGGGGCAGATACGCAGTATTTT. It yields the protein CASSLRDSGADTQYF.

The chain employs TRBV19 and TRBJ1-6; 8 bases map to TRBD1. This CDR3 comprises 13 residues. Losses at the gene ends were 8 bases for V and 10 bases for J; bases not matched to a gene: 7. The germline V gene has CDR1 LNHDA and CDR2 SQIVND (reference sequence). CDR3 residues: CASQDRVGSPLHF. Written as DNA, the CDR3 is TGTGCCAGTCAGGACAGGGTGGGATCACCCCTCCACTTT.

By share of the sample, this clone is medium-sized. This chain connects TRBV19 to TRBJ1-2; TRBD1 matches at 7 bases. The V gene's germline CDR1 is LNHDA and CDR2 SQIVND (reference sequence). The CDR3 contains 13 residues. V was clipped by 5 bases and J by 8 bases; unmatched bases: 8. This CDR3 is CASSPGQARGYTF. CDR3 nucleotide sequence: TGTGCCAGTAGTCCCGGACAGGCGCGGGGCTACACCTTC.

The chain links TRBV19 to TRBJ1-1, with 8 bases fitting TRBD1. V was clipped by 1 base and J by 7 bases; unmatched bases: 8. The CDR3 totals 15 residues. The germline CDR1 and CDR2 sequences are LNHDA and SQIVND (reference sequence). CDR3 in DNA: TGTGCCAGTAGTATAGGCCCAGGGGGCCCCTATGAAGCTTTCTTT. This codes for CASSIGPGGPYEAFF. Looking up the rest from reference TRBV19 and TRBJ1-1 gives the full variable domain: DGGITQSPKYLFRKEGQNVTLSCEQNLNHDAMYWYRQDPGQGLRLIYYSQIVNDFQKGDIAEGYSVSREKKESFPLTVTSAQKNPTAFYLCASSIGPGGPYEAFFGQGTRLTVV.